The present TCR beta chain was sequenced within a study of T-cell reconstitution after alpha-beta-depleted transplantation in children. Notes on the study in general: Reportedly, only several hundred clones from non-depleted graft cells drove alpha-beta T-cell counts at about two months. The main origin of T-cell counts and diversity one year after transplant was newly produced T cells. Some patients' high day-60 TCRbeta diversity was attributed to recipient cells surviving conditioning.

Germline lookup yields CDR1 MGHRA and CDR2 YSYEKL. CDR3 size: 14 residues. V was shortened by 8 bases and J by 1 base, with 14 bases between the two germline ends. Preparation of the TCRbeta library used unique molecular identifiers. TCRdb re-called the PCR reads through MiXCR, storing one row per CDR3 protein. The profile covers some 80,000 distinct CDR3 sequences, with roughly 20% appearing a single time and approximately 51% taken by the ten largest. This clonotype was detected ten times or more. Its antigen is undetermined. The clonotype originates from a male patient aged 2-15 years who had a stem cell transplant for acute lymphoblastic leukemia, so the T cells may come from the graft donor. The chain is built from TRBV4-1 and TRBJ2-5; D is unresolved. Material: PBMCs, mostly from graft donor cells, obtained 360 days after TCRalphabeta/CD19-depleted stem cell transplant. The DNA of the CDR3 is TGCGCCAGCGGACGGGCCATAACCCAAGAGACCCAGTACTTC. Translation gives CASGRAITQETQYF.